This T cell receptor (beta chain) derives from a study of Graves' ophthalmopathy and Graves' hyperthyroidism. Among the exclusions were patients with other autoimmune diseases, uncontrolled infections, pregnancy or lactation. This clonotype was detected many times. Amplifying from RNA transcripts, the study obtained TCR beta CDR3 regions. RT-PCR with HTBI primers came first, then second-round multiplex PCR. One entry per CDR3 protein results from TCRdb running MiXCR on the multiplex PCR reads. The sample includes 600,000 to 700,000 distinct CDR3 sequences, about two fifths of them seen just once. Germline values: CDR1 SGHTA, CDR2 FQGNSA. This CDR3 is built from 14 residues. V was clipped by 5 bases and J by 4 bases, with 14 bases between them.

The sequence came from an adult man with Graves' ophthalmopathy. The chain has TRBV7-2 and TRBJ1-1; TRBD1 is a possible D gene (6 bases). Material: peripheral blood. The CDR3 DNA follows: TGTGCCAGCAGCCCGAACACAGGGATCACTGAAGCTTTCTTT. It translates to CASSPNTGITEAFF.